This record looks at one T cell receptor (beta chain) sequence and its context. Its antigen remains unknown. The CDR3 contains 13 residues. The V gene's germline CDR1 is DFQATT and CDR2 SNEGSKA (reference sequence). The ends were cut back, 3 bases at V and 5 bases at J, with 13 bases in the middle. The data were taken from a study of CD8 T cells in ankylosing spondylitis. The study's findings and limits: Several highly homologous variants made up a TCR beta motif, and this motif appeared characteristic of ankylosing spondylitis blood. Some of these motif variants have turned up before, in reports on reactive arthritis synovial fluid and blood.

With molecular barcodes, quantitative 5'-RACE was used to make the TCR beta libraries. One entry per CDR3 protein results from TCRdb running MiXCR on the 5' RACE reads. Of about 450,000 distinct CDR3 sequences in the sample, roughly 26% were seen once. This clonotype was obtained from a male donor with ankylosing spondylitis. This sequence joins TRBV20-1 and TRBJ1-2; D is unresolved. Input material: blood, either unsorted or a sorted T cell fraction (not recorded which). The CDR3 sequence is CSASRSSHYGYTF. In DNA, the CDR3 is TGCAGTGCTAGCAGGTCCTCCCATTATGGCTACACCTTC.